The subject of this entry is one T cell receptor beta chain. The data are from a study of blood T cell repertoires in COVID-19. Some clones are missing from TCRdb's copy, which holds only in-frame ones; the method was immunoSEQ multiplex PCR. Counted here are a few hundred thousand clones, roughly 90% occurring once; the ten biggest clones make up about 0.91%. V was cut by 7 bases and J by 6 bases, with 13 bases left in between. CDR1 and CDR2 (germline): SGHAT, FQNNGV. The CDR3 runs 14 residues. The Seattle patients joined while their infection was active and were tracked longitudinally afterward. The rearrangement joins TRBV11-2 to TRBJ1-6; D possibly corresponds to TRBD1 (5 bases). Sequences were obtained from peripheral blood. The TCR sequence derives from a man between 18 and 35 years old with COVID-19, enrolled during active disease. The CDR3: CASTIGTLNSPLHF. The CDR3 DNA is TGTGCCAGCACCATCGGGACTCTTAATTCACCCCTCCACTTT.